Shown below are 6 T cell receptor beta chains from a single sample sequenced in a study of blood T cell repertoires in COVID-19. Here immunoSEQ multiplex PCR was the method, and the copy in TCRdb shows in-frame clones only, minus some. Among about 160,000 clones listed, roughly 84% were seen once. Sequencing was done on a sample of peripheral blood. The receptors derive from a woman in her forties or fifties with COVID-19, enrolled during active disease.

This chain uses TRBV5-1 with TRBJ1-3; D perhaps matches TRBD1 (6 bases). The germline CDR1 and CDR2 sequences are SGHRS and YFSETQ. The CDR3 sequence is 16 residues long. V was trimmed by 4 bases and J by 0 bases, leaving 14 bases between them. Written as DNA, the CDR3 is TGCGCCAGCAGCGATAGACAGGCTTCCTCTGGAAACACCATATATTTT. The encoded protein is CASSDRQASSGNTIYF.

CDR3 amino acids: CASTVDRVAEAFF. As DNA, the CDR3 is TGTGCCAGCACCGTGGACAGGGTGGCTGAAGCTTTCTTT. This chain uses TRBV12-3 or TRBV12-4 with TRBJ1-1, with 8 bases matching TRBD1. The CDR3 is 13 amino acids. J lost 6 bases, V lost 7 bases, and 7 bases had no gene match.

The V gene is TRBV27, the J gene TRBJ2-1; D remains ambiguous. Germline V lookup: CDR1 MNHEY, CDR2 SMNVEV (reference sequence). The CDR3 runs 14 residues. The ends were cut back, 6 bases at V and 4 bases at J, with 13 bases in the middle. In DNA form, the CDR3 reads TGTGCCAGCAGAAGACTCTTAGAGTACAATGAGCAGTTCTTC. Protein product: CASRRLLEYNEQFF.

This chain links TRBV15 with TRBJ1-2, with D unresolved. The CDR3 runs to 15 residues. V shed 1 base and J shed 4 bases, with 13 bases lying between them. Per germline, CDR1 LNHNV and CDR2 YYDKDF (reference sequence). The CDR3, as DNA: TGTGCCACCAGCAGAGCCGCGGGGAACTTCTATGGCTACACCTTC. Translation: CATSRAAGNFYGYTF.

This clone appeared a single time. CDR3 in amino acids: CASSFGTGTGDEQFF. CDR3 in DNA: TGTGCCAGCAGCTTTGGGACAGGGACAGGGGATGAGCAGTTCTTC. The chain joins TRBV11-3 to TRBJ2-1; 10 bases align to TRBD1. V lost 3 bases and J lost 8; bases outside the gene matches: 7. Germline V gene data show CDR1 as SGHNT and CDR2 as YENEEA. This CDR3 region has 15 residues.

V usage is TRBV6-4 and J usage is TRBJ1-3; 8 positions match TRBD1. The CDR3 length is 16 residues. Germline assignment: CDR1 MRHNA and CDR2 SNTAGT. Unmatched junction bases numbered 9, after V lost 5 bases and J lost 3 bases. In DNA, the CDR3 is TGTGCCAGCAGTCCCTACGGCAGGGGGCGTGGAAACACCATATATTTT. Translated: CASSPYGRGRGNTIYF.